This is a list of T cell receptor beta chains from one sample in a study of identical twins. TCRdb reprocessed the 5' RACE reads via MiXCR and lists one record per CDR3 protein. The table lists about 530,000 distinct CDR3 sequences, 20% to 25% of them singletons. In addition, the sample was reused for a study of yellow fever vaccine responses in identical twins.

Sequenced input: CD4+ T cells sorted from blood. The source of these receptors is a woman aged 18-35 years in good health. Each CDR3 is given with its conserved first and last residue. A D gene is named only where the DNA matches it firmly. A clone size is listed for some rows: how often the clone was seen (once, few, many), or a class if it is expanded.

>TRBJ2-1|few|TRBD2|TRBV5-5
CASGGVHYNEQFF
TGTGCCAGCGGGGGGGTCCATTACAATGAGCAGTTCTTC
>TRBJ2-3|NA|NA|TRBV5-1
CASSTDGGSTDTQYF
TGCGCCAGCAGCACTGATGGGGGAAGCACAGATACGCAGTATTTT
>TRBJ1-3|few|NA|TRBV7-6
CASSKQVGYSGNTIYF
TGTGCCAGCAGCAAACAGGTCGGCTACTCTGGAAACACCATATATTTT
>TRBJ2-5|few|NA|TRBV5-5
CASSLWGARETQYF
TGTGCCAGCAGCTTATGGGGGGCCAGGGAGACCCAGTACTTC
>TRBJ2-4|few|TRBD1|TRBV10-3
CAISQGQENIQYF
TGTGCCATCAGCCAAGGACAGGAAAACATTCAGTACTTC
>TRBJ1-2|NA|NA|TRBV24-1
CATSDFADGYTF
TGTGCCACCAGTGATTTCGCCGATGGCTACACCTTC
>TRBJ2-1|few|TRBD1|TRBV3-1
CASSQERSRGTGIHEQFF
TGTGCCAGCAGCCAAGAAAGGAGTAGGGGGACAGGGATACATGAGCAGTTCTTC
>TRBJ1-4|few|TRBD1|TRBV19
CASSPQGEGEKLFF
TGTGCCAGTAGCCCTCAGGGGGAAGGTGAAAAACTGTTTTTT
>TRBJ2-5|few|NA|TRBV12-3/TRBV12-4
CASSTRGAQYF
TGTGCCAGCAGCACCAGGGGTGCTCAGTACTTC
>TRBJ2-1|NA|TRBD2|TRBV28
CASSPWTSGDNEQFF
TGTGCCAGCAGTCCCTGGACTAGCGGTGACAATGAGCAGTTCTTC
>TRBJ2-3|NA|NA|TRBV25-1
CASSVLADPQYF
TGTGCCAGCAGTGTTTTAGCGGACCCGCAGTATTTT
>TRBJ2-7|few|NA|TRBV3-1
CASSPSVLAGGEQYF
TGTGCCAGCAGCCCGTCGGTTCTAGCCGGAGGCGAGCAGTACTTC
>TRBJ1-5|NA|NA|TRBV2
CASSGRGSNQPQHF
TGTGCCAGCAGTGGGCGGGGTAGCAATCAGCCCCAGCATTTT
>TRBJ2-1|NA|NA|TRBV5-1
CASSLVRGGSYNEQFF
TGCGCCAGCAGCTTGGTTAGGGGGGGATCCTACAATGAGCAGTTCTTC
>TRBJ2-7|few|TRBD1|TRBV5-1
CASSMLGTATYEQYF
TGCGCCAGCAGCATGCTCGGGACAGCGACCTACGAGCAGTACTTC
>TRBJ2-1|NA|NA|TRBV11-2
CASSPFSAGTTGEQFF
TGTGCCAGCAGCCCGTTCTCGGCGGGGACCACCGGTGAGCAGTTCTTC
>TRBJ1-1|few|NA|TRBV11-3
CASSLKLRGTEAFF
TGTGCCAGCAGCTTGAAATTGAGAGGCACTGAAGCTTTCTTT
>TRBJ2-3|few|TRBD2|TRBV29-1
CSVEVALAGGGTQYF
TGCAGCGTTGAAGTTGCACTAGCGGGAGGTGGGACGCAGTATTTT
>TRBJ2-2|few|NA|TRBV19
CASSKAPNTGELFF
TGTGCCAGTAGTAAAGCCCCTAACACCGGGGAGCTGTTTTTT
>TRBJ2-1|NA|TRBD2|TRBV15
CATSRGLAGDYGNEQFF
TGTGCCACCAGCAGAGGTCTAGCGGGAGACTATGGCAATGAGCAGTTCTTC
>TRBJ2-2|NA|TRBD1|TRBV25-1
CASSKPGQAESGGELFF
TGTGCCAGCAGTAAACCGGGACAGGCAGAGTCGGGCGGGGAGCTGTTTTTT
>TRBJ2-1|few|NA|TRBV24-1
CATSDSNDRYNEQFF
TGTGCCACCAGTGACTCAAACGACAGGTACAATGAGCAGTTCTTC
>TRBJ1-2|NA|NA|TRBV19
CASSNTASYGYTF
TGTGCCAGTAGTAATACAGCGAGCTATGGCTACACCTTC
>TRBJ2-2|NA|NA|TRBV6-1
CASSRDGVGGELFF
TGTGCCAGCAGTCGGGACGGGGTAGGGGGGGAGCTGTTTTTT
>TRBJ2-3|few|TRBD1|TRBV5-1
CASRRDLKGQITDTQYF
TGCGCCAGCAGACGAGACCTCAAGGGACAGATCACAGATACGCAGTATTTT
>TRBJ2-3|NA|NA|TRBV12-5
CASGLVRAGDTQYF
TGTGCTAGTGGTTTGGTACGGGCCGGGGATACGCAGTATTTT
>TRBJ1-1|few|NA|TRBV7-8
CASSSQGGKNTEAFF
TGTGCCAGCAGCTCGCAGGGTGGTAAGAACACTGAAGCTTTCTTT
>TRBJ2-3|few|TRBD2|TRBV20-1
CSARDGRDTQYF
TGCAGTGCGAGAGACGGGAGGGATACGCAGTATTTT
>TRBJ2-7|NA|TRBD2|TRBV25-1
CATRGTSGIYEQYF
TGTGCCACCCGGGGGACTAGCGGAATCTACGAGCAGTACTTC
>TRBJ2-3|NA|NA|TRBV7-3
CASSLLRLSSTDTQYF
TGTGCCAGCAGCCTTTTGCGCTTATCTAGCACAGATACGCAGTATTTT
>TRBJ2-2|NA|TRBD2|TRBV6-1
CASSTTSANTGELFF
TGTGCCAGCAGTACGACTAGCGCGAACACCGGGGAGCTGTTTTTT
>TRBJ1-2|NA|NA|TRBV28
CASSLGVYGYTF
TGTGCCAGCAGCCTGGGGGTCTATGGCTACACCTTC
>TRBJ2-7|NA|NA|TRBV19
CASSLGITYEQYF
TGTGCCAGTAGTCTCGGGATTACCTACGAGCAGTACTTC
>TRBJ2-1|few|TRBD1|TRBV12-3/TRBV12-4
CASSRQGSGSYEQFF
TGTGCCAGCAGCCGACAGGGGTCAGGTTCCTATGAGCAGTTCTTC
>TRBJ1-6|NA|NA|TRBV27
CASSSLRVQSPLHF
TGTGCCAGCAGTTCCCTCAGGGTACAATCACCCCTCCACTTT
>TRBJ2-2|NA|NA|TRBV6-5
CASSSPGTQNTGELFF
TGTGCCAGCAGTTCCCCTGGGACACAGAACACCGGGGAGCTGTTTTTT
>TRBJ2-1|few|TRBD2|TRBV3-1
CASSPLGGGGANEQFF
TGTGCCAGCAGCCCATTAGGGGGCGGGGGGGCCAATGAGCAGTTCTTC
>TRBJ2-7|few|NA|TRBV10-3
CAISERDITSYEQYF
TGTGCCATCAGTGAACGGGACATCACCTCCTACGAGCAGTACTTC
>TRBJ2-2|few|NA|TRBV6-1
CASRPGSDTGELFF
TGTGCCAGCAGACCCGGGTCGGACACCGGGGAGCTGTTTTTT
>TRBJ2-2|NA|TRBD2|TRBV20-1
CSAIAGGPYTGELFF
TGCAGTGCTATAGCGGGAGGGCCGTACACCGGGGAGCTGTTTTTT
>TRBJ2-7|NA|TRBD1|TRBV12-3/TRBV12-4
CASSPGQGPYEQYF
TGTGCCAGCAGTCCCGGACAGGGGCCGTACGAGCAGTACTTC
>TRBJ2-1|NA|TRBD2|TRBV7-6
CASSLELAGATNEQFF
TGTGCCAGCAGCTTAGAACTAGCGGGGGCGACCAATGAGCAGTTCTTC
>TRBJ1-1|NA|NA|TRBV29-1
CSVDPPGGYAEAFF
TGCAGCGTTGATCCCCCCGGGGGGTATGCTGAAGCTTTCTTT
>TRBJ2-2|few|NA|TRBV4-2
CASSPAERRTSLEGTGELFF
TGTGCCAGCAGCCCCGCGGAGCGGCGAACGAGTTTAGAGGGCACCGGGGAGCTGTTTTTT
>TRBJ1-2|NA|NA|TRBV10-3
CAIRADRYGYTF
TGTGCCATCAGAGCCGACCGATATGGCTACACCTTC
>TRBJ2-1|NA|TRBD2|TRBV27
CASSSPGLARHEQFF
TGTGCCAGCAGTTCCCCGGGACTAGCTCGACATGAGCAGTTCTTC
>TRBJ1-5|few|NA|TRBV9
CASSVVGKSNQPQHF
TGTGCCAGCAGCGTAGTCGGGAAAAGCAATCAGCCCCAGCATTTT
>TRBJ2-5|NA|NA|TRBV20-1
CSAGVGGGETQYF
TGCAGTGCTGGTGTAGGAGGCGGGGAGACCCAGTACTTC
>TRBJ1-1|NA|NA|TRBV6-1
CASRRGENTEAFF
TGTGCCAGCAGGAGGGGGGAGAACACTGAAGCTTTCTTT
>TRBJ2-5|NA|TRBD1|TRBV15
CATSRGDREETQYF
TGTGCCACCAGCAGAGGGGACAGAGAAGAGACCCAGTACTTC